The rows below give T cell receptor beta chains drawn from one sample of a study of blood T cell repertoires in COVID-19. Assay used: immunoSEQ multiplex PCR; TCRdb lists only in-frame clones, some missing. The repertoire has 85,000 to 120,000 clones, 91% of them found once; the top ten carry around 4%. The sample taken for sequencing was peripheral blood. These receptors were collected from a man younger than 35 with acute or convalescent COVID-19. The CDR3 runs from the conserved cysteine through the conserved F or W. A D gene is named only where the DNA matches it firmly. Some rows mark clone size as missing; the rest say once, few, many or name a class of expanded clone.

>TRBV21-1|TRBJ2-5|-|-
TGTGCCAGCAGCAATGGAGAGGAGACCCAGTACTTC
CASSNGEETQYF
>TRBV30|TRBJ2-6|once|TRBD1
TGTGCCTGGGGGACAGGGGGCGCCGGGGCCAACGTCCTGACTTTC
CAWGTGGAGANVLTF
>TRBV2|TRBJ2-7|-|TRBD2
TGTGCCAGCAGCGGACTAGCGGGAGTGCACGAGCAGTACTTC
CASSGLAGVHEQYF
>TRBV27|TRBJ1-6|-|-
TGTGCCAGCAGTCCCAAAACGTTGACATCTTATAATTCACCCCTCCACTTT
CASSPKTLTSYNSPLHF
>TRBV7-8|TRBJ1-4|-|-
TGTGCCAGCAGCTTACCAGGAAATAATGAAAAACTGTTTTTT
CASSLPGNNEKLFF
>TRBV13|TRBJ2-3|-|-
TGTGCCAGCAGCTTAGGTAGGGAGGTTGGAGATACGCAGTATTTT
CASSLGREVGDTQYF
>TRBV19|TRBJ2-2|-|-
TGTGCCACCGAGGCTGAAATGAACACCGGGGAGCTGTTTTTT
CATEAEMNTGELFF
>TRBV7-9|TRBJ2-1|-|TRBD1
TGTGCCAGCAGCTACCGCACAGGGGCCTCCTACAATGAGCAGTTCTTC
CASSYRTGASYNEQFF
>TRBV19|TRBJ2-1|-|TRBD1
TGTGCCAGTAAGGACAGGGTGCTCCACAATGAGCAGTTCTTC
CASKDRVLHNEQFF
>TRBV5-4|TRBJ1-4|-|TRBD1
TGTGCCAGCAGCTTGCGGACAGGGACAAATGAAAAACTGTTTTTT
CASSLRTGTNEKLFF
>TRBV15|TRBJ1-2|-|-
TGTGCCACCAGCAGAGGAGCCGCTGAGAACTATGGCTACACCTTC
CATSRGAAENYGYTF
>TRBV10-3|TRBJ2-7|-|-
TGTGCCATCAGGCCCCCAGGGGCGGGTGACGAGCAGTACTTC
CAIRPPGAGDEQYF
>TRBV11-2|TRBJ1-2|-|-
TGTGCCAGCAGCTTATTCTCAGGGAACTATGGCTACACCTTC
CASSLFSGNYGYTF
>TRBV5-1|TRBJ1-2|-|-
TGCGCCAGCAGCTTGGCCCCCCCCGACAGCGTCGTTGGCTACACCTTC
CASSLAPPDSVVGYTF
>TRBV7-2|TRBJ2-7|-|TRBD1
TGTGCCAGCAGCTCACGGACAGGGGGGGCCTACGAGCAGTACTTC
CASSSRTGGAYEQYF
>TRBV7-9|TRBJ2-1|-|TRBD1
TGTGCCAGCAGCTTAATGGACAGGGCCCGCAATGAGCAGTTCTTC
CASSLMDRARNEQFF
>TRBV5-8|TRBJ1-2|-|-
TGTGCCAGCAGCTTGTCTCTCCTCTATGGCTACACCTTC
CASSLSLLYGYTF
>TRBV27|TRBJ1-6|-|-
TGTGCCAGCAGCCCCGTTGTCAGTGATAATTCACCCCTCCACTTT
CASSPVVSDNSPLHF
>TRBV24-1|TRBJ2-1|-|-
TGTGCCACCGAGAAAGCAGGGATCAATGAGCAGTTCTTC
CATEKAGINEQFF
>TRBV4-1|TRBJ1-5|-|TRBD1
TGCGCCAGCAGCCAAGATAGGGACAGTAGCAATCAGCCCCAGCATTTT
CASSQDRDSSNQPQHF